This TCR beta chain originates from a study of cytomegalovirus exposure and HLA in healthy donors. CDR3 size: 13 residues. Germline CDR1 SSHAT, CDR2 FNYEAQ (reference sequence). This PCR relied on a set of 60 Vbeta primers and 13 Jbeta primers. Clones were read by immunoSEQ multiplex PCR, and TCRdb kept only the in-frame ones, dropping some. Of under 150,000 clones listed, about 80% are singletons. This receptor was obtained from a male donor in good health and CMV-seronegative. The chain recombines TRBV7-7 with TRBJ2-5, with D possibly matching TRBD2 (6 bases). The J call may be wrong; the DNA end is better matched by TRBJ2-7. Sequencing was carried out using PBMCs. The CDR3 is CASSPPGVYEQYF. DNA of the CDR3: TGTGCCAGCAGCCCCCCGGGGGTTTACGAGCAGTACTTC.